This record covers a single TCR beta chain. The antigen is undetermined. This sample was included in a study of cytomegalovirus exposure and HLA in healthy donors. Study context: The approximately 110 validation repertoires, a later analysis reported, used the same platform as the 600 to 850 repertoires from the first cohort. Study results and caveats: There were under 200 TCR beta chains listed as cytomegalovirus-associated. First-cohort TCR clusters tended to co-occur in the approximately 110 validation repertoires, a later analysis found. It was reported that the classifier diagnosed cytomegalovirus status with high specificity and sensitivity in both the original and validation cohorts.

This table comes from immunoSEQ multiplex PCR, and its TCRdb copy is limited to in-frame clones, with some not included. Seen here are hundreds of thousands of clones, roughly 89% observed once, and the top ten hold roughly 0.82%. In germline, CDR1 is SGHRS, CDR2 YFSETQ. The CDR3 contains 19 residues. V was cut by 4 bases and J by 4 bases, with 28 bases left in between. Input material: PBMCs. This chain connects TRBV5-1 to TRBJ2-3, with a possible D match to TRBD1 (6 bases). The TCR originated in a woman under 30 in good health and CMV-seronegative. The CDR3 DNA is TGCGCCAGCAGCCGCCAGGGGACCGATAAAAGTGGGTTCGCAGATACGCAGTATTTT. This sequence encodes CASSRQGTDKSGFADTQYF. Full variable domain (outside the CDR3, taken from reference TRBV5-1 and TRBJ2-3): KAGVTQTPRYLIKTRGQQVTLSCSPISGHRSVSWYQQTPGQGLQFLFEYFSETQRNKGNFPGRFSGRQFSNSRSEMNVSTLELGDSALYLCASSRQGTDKSGFADTQYFGPGTRLTVL.